This T cell receptor (beta chain) was identified during a study of blood T cell repertoires in COVID-19. Method: immunoSEQ multiplex PCR; TCRdb's copy keeps in-frame clones and lacks some. The profile covers 150,000 or so clones, with roughly 84% appearing a single time and 9.5% to 13% taken by the ten largest. CDR3 length equals 15 residues. Germline values: CDR1 SNHLY, CDR2 FYNNEI. J was trimmed by 7 bases and V by 5 bases; bases with no gene match: 13. The sequence came from a woman aged 60-75 years with COVID-19, enrolled during active disease. Specimen: peripheral blood. The chain has TRBV2 and TRBJ2-5; 7 positions agree with TRBD2. As DNA, the CDR3 is TGTGCCAGCAGTAGCCAGCGGGGCCAGGCGGGGACCCAGTACTTC. Translated: CASSSQRGQAGTQYF. Full variable domain (remainder filled in from reference TRBV2 and TRBJ2-5): EPEVTQTPSHQVTQMGQEVILRCVPISNHLYFYWYRQILGQKVEFLVSFYNNEISEKSEIFDDQFSVERPDGSNFTLKIRSTKLEDSAMYFCASSSQRGQAGTQYFGPGTRLLVL.